This entry concerns a single T cell receptor (beta chain). TCRdb's copy holds only in-frame clones and misses some; the assay was immunoSEQ multiplex PCR. The table shows 50,000 to 65,000 clones, with under 95% occurring only once. This specimen comes from a study of OX40 agonist ivuxolimab in advanced cancers. Material: CD4+ or CD8+ T cells sorted from blood, obtained in a trial of the OX40 agonist ivuxolimab. The clonotype originates from an adult with an advanced solid tumor such as melanoma, head and neck, liver or kidney cancer.

CDR3 loop: CASRGLAGDYEQYF. CDR3 DNA: TGTGCCAGCAGAGGACTAGCGGGAGACTACGAGCAGTACTTC. The V call is TRBV6-5, the J call TRBJ2-7; 13 bases align to TRBD2. The CDR3 runs 14 residues. Trimming at V came to 6 bases and at J to 3 bases, leaving 2 bases not matched to a gene. The germline gives CDR1 MNHEY, CDR2 SVGAGI.